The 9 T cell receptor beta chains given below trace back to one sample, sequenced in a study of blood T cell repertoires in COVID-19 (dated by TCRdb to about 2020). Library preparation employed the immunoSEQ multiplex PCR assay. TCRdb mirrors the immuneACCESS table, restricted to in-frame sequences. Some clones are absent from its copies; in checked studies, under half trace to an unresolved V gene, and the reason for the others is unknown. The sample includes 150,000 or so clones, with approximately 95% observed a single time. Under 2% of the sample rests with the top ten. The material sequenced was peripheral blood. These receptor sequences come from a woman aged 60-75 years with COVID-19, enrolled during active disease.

The CDR3 is CASSSRGTSGGADTQYF. As DNA, the CDR3 is TGTGCCAGTAGTAGCCGGGGGACTAGCGGGGGCGCAGATACGCAGTATTTT. The gene calls are TRBV19 and TRBJ2-3; 14 bases agree with TRBD2. The CDR3 totals 17 residues. The junction had 7 bases not matched to a gene; V was cut back by 4 bases and J by 4 bases. The V gene's germline CDR1 is LNHDA and CDR2 SQIVND (reference sequence).

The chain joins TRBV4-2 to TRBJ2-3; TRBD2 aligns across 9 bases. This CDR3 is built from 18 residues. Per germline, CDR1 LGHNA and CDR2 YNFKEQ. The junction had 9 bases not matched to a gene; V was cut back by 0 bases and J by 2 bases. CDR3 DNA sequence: TGTGCCAGCAGCCAAGACCCACTAGCGGGCTTCTACACAGATACGCAGTATTTT. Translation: CASSQDPLAGFYTDTQYF.

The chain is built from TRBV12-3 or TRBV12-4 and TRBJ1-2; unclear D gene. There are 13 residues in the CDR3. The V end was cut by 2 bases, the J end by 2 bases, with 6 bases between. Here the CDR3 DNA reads TGTGCCAGCAGTTTACAGGTCAACTATGGCTACACCTTC. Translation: CASSLQVNYGYTF.

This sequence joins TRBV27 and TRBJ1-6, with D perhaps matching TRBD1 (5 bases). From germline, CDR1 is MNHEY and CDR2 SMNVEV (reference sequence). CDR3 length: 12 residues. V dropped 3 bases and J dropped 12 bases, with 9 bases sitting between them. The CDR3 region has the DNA TGTGCCAGCAGTTTTCCTAGGGGACCCCTCCACTTT. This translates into CASSFPRGPLHF.

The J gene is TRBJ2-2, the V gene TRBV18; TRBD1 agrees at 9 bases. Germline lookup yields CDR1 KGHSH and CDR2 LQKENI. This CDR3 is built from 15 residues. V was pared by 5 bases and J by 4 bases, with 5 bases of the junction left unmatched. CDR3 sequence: CASSVTGGSTGELFF. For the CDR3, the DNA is TGTGCCAGCTCAGTGACAGGGGGGAGCACCGGGGAGCTGTTTTTT. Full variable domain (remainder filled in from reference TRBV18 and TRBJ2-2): NAGVMQNPRHLVRRRGQEARLRCSPMKGHSHVYWYRQLPEEGLKFMVYLQKENIIDESGMPKERFSAEFPKEGPSILRIQQVVRGDSAAYFCASSVTGGSTGELFFGEGSRLTVL.

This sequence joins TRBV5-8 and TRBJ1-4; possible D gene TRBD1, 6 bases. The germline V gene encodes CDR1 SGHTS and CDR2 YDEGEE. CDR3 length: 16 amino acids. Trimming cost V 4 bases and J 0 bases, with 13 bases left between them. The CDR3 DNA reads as TGTGCCAGCAGCCCAGGACAGTTTGCAACTAATGAAAAACTGTTTTTT. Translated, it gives CASSPGQFATNEKLFF.

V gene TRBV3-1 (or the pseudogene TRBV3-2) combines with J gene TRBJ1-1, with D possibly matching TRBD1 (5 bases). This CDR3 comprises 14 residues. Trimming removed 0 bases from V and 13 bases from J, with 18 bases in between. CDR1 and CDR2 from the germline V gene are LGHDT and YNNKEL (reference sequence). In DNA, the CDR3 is TGTGCCAGCAGCCAAGATTGGGGGAGGGAAAGCGTTTTCTTT. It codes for CASSQDWGRESVFF.

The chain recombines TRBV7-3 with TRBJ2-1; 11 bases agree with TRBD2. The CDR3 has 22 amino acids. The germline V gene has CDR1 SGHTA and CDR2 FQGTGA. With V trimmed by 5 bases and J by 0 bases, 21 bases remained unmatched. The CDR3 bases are TGTGCCAGCAGCCAACGACTAGCGGGGTCGGTTATTAGGGGAAGCTCCTACAATGAGCAGTTCTTC. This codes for CASSQRLAGSVIRGSSYNEQFF.

The CDR3 DNA is TGTGCCAGTAGTCTGACCGGGACTAGCGGCACCGGGGAGCTGTTTTTT. Translation: CASSLTGTSGTGELFF. The rearrangement joins TRBV19 to TRBJ2-2, with TRBD2 matching 11 bases. The CDR3 covers 16 residues. Germline-derived CDR1 and CDR2 are LNHDA and SQIVND (reference sequence). V lost 5 bases to trimming and J lost 4 bases; unmatched junction nucleotides: 6.